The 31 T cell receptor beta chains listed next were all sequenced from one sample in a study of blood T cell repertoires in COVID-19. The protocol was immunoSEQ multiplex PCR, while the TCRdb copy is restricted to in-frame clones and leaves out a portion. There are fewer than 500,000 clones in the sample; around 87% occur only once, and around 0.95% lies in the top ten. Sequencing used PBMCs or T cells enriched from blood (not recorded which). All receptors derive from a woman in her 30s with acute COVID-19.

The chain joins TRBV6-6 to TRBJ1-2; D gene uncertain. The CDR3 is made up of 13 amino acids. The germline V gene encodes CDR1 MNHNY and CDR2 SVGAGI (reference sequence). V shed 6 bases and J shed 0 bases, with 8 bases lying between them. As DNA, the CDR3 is TGTGCCAGCAGCTTACAGTCTAACTATGGCTACACCTTC. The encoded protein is CASSLQSNYGYTF.

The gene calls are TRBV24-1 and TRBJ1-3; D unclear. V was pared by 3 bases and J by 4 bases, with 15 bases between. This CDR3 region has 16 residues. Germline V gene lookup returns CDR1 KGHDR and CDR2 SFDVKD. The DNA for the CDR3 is TGTGCCACCAGTGATACCTCGCCGGGTGGAGGAAACACCATATATTTT. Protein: CATSDTSPGGGNTIYF.

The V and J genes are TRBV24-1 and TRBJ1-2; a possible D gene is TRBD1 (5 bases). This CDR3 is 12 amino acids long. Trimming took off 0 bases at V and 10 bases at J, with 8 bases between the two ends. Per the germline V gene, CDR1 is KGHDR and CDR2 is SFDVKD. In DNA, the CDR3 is TGTGCCACCAGTGATTTGATTGGACACTACACCTTC. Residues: CATSDLIGHYTF.

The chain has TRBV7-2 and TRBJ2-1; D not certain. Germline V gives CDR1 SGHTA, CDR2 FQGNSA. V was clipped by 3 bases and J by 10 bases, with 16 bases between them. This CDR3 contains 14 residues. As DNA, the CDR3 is TGTGCCAGCAGCTTTTTGGCGGTCGCCGGCGAGCAGTTCTTC. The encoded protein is CASSFLAVAGEQFF.

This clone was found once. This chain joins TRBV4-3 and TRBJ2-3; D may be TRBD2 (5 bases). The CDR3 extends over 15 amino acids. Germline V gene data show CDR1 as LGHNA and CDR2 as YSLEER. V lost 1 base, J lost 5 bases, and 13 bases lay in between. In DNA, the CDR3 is TGCGCCAGCAGCCAAGCACCCCCGGGGAGAGATACGCAGTATTTT. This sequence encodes CASSQAPPGRDTQYF.

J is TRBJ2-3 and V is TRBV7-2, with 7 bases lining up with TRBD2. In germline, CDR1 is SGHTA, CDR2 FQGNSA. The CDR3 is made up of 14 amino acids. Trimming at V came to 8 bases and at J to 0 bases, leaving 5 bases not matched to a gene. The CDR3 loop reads CASSNSGSTDTQYF. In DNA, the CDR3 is TGTGCCAGCTCAAATAGCGGGAGCACAGATACGCAGTATTTT.

The CDR3 here is CASRGQGATEAFF. The CDR3 DNA reads TGTGCCAGCAGAGGACAGGGGGCGACTGAAGCTTTCTTT. The gene calls are TRBV19 and TRBJ1-1; TRBD1 matches at 11 bases. The CDR3 is made up of 13 amino acids. Germline loops: CDR1 LNHDA, CDR2 SQIVND (reference sequence). V was clipped by 9 bases and J by 5 bases; unmatched bases: 5. The full variable domain, its missing parts supplied by reference TRBV19 and TRBJ1-1, is DGGITQSPKYLFRKEGQNVTLSCEQNLNHDAMYWYRQDPGQGLRLIYYSQIVNDFQKGDIAEGYSVSREKKESFPLTVTSAQKNPTAFYLCASRGQGATEAFFGQGTRLTVV.

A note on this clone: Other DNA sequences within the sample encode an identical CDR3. This CDR3 reads CASSLGQGALETQYF. CDR3 DNA sequence: TGCGCCAGCAGCTTGGGACAGGGGGCTCTCGAGACCCAGTACTTC. The chain employs TRBV5-1 and TRBJ2-5; TRBD1 matches at 10 bases. This CDR3 has 15 amino acids. Germline V CDR1 and CDR2: SGHRS, YFSETQ. J gave up 5 bases and V 0 bases, and 4 bases lay outside the gene matches. Full variable domain (outside the CDR3, taken from reference TRBV5-1 and TRBJ2-5): KAGVTQTPRYLIKTRGQQVTLSCSPISGHRSVSWYQQTPGQGLQFLFEYFSETQRNKGNFPGRFSGRQFSNSRSEMNVSTLELGDSALYLCASSLGQGALETQYFGPGTRLLVL.

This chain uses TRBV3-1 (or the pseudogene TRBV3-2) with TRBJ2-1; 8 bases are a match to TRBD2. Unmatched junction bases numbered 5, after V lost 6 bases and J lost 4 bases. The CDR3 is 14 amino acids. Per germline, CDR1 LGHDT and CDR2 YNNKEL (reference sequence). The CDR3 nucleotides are TGTGCCAGCAGGCCGGGGGGGTTGTACAATGAGCAGTTCTTC. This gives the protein CASRPGGLYNEQFF.

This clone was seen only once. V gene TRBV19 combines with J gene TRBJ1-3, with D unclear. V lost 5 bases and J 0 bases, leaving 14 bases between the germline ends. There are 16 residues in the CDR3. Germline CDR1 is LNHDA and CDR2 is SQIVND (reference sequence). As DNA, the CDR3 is TGTGCCAGTAGTTCGGAGAGGGTCGCCTCTGGAAACACCATATATTTT. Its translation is CASSSERVASGNTIYF.

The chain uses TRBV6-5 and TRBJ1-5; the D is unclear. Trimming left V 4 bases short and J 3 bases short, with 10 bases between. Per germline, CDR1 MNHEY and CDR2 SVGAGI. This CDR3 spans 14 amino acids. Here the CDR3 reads CASSLVQHNQPQHF. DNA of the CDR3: TGTGCCAGCAGTTTAGTACAGCACAATCAGCCCCAGCATTTT.

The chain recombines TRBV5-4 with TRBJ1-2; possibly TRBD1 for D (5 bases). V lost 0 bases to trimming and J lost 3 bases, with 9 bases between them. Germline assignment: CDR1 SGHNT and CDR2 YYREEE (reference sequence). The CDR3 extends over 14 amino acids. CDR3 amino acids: CASSLESGYYGYTF. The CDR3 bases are TGTGCCAGCAGCTTGGAGTCAGGGTACTATGGCTACACCTTC. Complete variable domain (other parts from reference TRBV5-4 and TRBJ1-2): ETGVTQSPTHLIKTRGQQVTLRCSSQSGHNTVSWYQQALGQGPQFIFQYYREEENGRGNFPPRFSGLQFPNYSSELNVNALELDDSALYLCASSLESGYYGYTFGSGTRLTVV.

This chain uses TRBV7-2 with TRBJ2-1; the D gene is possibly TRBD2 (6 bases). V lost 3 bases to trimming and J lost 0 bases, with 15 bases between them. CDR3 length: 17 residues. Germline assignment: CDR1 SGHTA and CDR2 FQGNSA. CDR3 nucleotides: TGTGCCAGCAGCTTTCAAGGCGGGGCAATCTCCTACAATGAGCAGTTCTTC. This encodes CASSFQGGAISYNEQFF.

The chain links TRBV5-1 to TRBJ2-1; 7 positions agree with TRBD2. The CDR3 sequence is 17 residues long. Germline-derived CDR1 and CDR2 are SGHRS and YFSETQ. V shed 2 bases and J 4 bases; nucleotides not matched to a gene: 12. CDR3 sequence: CASSFRVGGGDYNEQFF. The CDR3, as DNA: TGCGCCAGCAGCTTCCGGGTCGGCGGGGGTGATTACAATGAGCAGTTCTTC.

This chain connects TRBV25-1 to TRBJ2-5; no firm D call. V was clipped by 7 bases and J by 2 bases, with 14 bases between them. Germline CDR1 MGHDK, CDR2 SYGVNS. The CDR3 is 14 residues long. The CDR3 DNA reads TGTGCCAGCACCGCATGGCAGTTACAAGAGACCCAGTACTTC. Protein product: CASTAWQLQETQYF.

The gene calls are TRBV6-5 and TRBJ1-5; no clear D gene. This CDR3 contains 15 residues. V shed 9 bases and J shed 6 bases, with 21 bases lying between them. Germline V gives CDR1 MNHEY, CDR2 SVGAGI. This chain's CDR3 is CASRPPGRIGQPQHF. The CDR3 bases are TGTGCCAGTAGGCCCCCCGGGAGAATCGGTCAGCCCCAGCATTTT.

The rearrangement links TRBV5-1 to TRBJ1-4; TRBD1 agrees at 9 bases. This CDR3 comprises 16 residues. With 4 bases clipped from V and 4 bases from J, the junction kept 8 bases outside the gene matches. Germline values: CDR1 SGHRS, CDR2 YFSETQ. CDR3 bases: TGCGCCAGCAGCGCCGGGACAGGGTCGCATAATGAAAAACTGTTTTTT. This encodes CASSAGTGSHNEKLFF.

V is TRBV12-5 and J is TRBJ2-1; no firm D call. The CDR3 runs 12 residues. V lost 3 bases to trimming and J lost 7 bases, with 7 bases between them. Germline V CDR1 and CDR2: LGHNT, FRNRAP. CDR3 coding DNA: TGTGCTAGTGGTTTTGCTCGGAATGAGCAGTTCTTC. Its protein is CASGFARNEQFF.

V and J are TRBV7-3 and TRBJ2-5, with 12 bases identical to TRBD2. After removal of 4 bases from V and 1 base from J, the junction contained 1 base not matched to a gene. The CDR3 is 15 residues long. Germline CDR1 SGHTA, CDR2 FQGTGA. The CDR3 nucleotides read TGTGCCAGCAGCTGGACTAGCGGGGCCCAAGAGACCCAGTACTTC. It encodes CASSWTSGAQETQYF.

CDR3 bases: TGTGCCAGCAGTTCCTATTTGGGCAGGAACACTGAAGCTTTCTTT. Translated, it gives CASSSYLGRNTEAFF. This chain links TRBV27 with TRBJ1-1; D is uncertain. Per germline, CDR1 MNHEY and CDR2 SMNVEV (reference sequence). V lost 4 bases to trimming and J lost 1 base, with 13 bases between them. This CDR3 has 15 residues.

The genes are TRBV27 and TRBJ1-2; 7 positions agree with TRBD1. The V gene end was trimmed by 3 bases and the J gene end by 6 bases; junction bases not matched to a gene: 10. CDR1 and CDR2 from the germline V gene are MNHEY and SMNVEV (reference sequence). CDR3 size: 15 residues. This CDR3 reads CASSFRQGSLDGYTF. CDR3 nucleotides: TGTGCCAGCAGTTTCCGACAGGGATCCCTGGATGGCTACACCTTC.

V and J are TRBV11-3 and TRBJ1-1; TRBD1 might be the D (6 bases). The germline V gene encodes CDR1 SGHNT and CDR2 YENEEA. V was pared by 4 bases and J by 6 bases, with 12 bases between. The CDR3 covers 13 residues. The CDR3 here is CASSSEQGSEAFF. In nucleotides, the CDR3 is TGTGCCAGCAGCTCCGAACAGGGTTCTGAAGCTTTCTTT.

CDR3 in DNA: TGTGCCAGCAGTGAGACCCGGGCAGGGCAGCCCCAGCATTTT. It codes for CASSETRAGQPQHF. The chain is built from TRBV2 and TRBJ1-5; possibly TRBD1 for D (5 bases). The germline V and J ends were trimmed by 3 bases and 7 bases, with 13 bases remaining between them. CDR1 is SNHLY, CDR2 FYNNEI, per germline. The CDR3 has 14 residues.

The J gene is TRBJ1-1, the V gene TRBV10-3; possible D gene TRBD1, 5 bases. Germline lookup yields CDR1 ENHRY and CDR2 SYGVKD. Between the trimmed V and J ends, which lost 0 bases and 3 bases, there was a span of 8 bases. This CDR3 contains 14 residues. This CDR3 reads CAISESYRYTEAFF. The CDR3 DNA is TGTGCCATCAGTGAGTCGTACAGGTACACTGAAGCTTTCTTT.

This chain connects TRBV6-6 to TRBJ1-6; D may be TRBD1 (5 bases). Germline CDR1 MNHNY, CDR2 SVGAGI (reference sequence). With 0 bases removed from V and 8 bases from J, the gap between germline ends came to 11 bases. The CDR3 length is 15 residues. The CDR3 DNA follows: TGTGCCAGCAGTTACTCCCAGGGTACTCATTCACCCCTCCACTTT. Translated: CASSYSQGTHSPLHF.

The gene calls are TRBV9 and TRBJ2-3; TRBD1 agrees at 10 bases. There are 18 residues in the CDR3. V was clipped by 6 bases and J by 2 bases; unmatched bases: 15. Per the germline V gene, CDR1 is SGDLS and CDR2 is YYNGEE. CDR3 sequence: CASTVGQGLTLSTDTQYF. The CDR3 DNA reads TGTGCCAGCACGGTGGGACAGGGGCTTACCCTCTCCACAGATACGCAGTATTTT.

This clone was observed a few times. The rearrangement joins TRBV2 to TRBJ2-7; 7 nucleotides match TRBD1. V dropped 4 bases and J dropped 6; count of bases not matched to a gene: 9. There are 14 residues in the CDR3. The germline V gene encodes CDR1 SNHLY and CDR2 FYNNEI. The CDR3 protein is CASSGSRGSSEQYF. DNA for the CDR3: TGTGCCAGCAGTGGGTCCAGGGGGAGTAGCGAGCAGTACTTC.

The CDR3 bases are TGTGCCAGCTCAGTGGACAGGGTGCGAAGCGAGCAGTACTTC. As protein: CASSVDRVRSEQYF. V and J are TRBV18 and TRBJ2-7; 8 bases are shared with TRBD1. The ends lost 5 bases at V and 6 bases at J; junction bases unmatched: 9. The germline CDR1 and CDR2 sequences are KGHSH and LQKENI. This CDR3 is 14 amino acids long.

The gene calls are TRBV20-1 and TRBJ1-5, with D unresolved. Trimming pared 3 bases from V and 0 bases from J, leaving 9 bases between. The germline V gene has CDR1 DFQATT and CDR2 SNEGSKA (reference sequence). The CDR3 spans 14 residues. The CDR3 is CSASRLNSNQPQHF. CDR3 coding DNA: TGCAGTGCTAGTCGGTTGAATAGCAATCAGCCCCAGCATTTT.

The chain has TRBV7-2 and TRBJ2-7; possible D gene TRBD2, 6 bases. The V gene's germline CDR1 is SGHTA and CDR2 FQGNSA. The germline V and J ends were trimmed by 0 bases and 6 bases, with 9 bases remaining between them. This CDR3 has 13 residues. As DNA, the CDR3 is TGTGCCAGCAGCTTAGCGCTGGGGGGCGAGCAGTACTTC. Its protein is CASSLALGGEQYF.

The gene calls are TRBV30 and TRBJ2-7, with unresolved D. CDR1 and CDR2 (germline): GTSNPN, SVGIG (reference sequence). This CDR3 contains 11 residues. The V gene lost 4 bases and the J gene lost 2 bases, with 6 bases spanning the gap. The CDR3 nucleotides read TGTGCCTGGACAGGAACCTACGAGCAGTACTTC. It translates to CAWTGTYEQYF.